These 9 T cell receptor beta chains were sequenced from one sample in a study of blood T cell repertoires in COVID-19. Using immunoSEQ multiplex PCR, the repertoire was profiled, and TCRdb retains in-frame clones only, with some absent. The data show 200,000 to 300,000 clones, with around 89% seen just once and approximately 2.3% held by the top ten. What was sequenced was PBMCs or T cells enriched from blood (not recorded which). Every receptor here comes from a woman in her forties with acute COVID-19.

The rearrangement links TRBV5-6 to TRBJ1-6, with 7 bases lining up with TRBD1. The CDR3 consists of 14 residues. Germline V lookup: CDR1 SGHDT, CDR2 YYEEEE. The V and J ends lost 4 bases and 9 bases, in that order; junction bases with no gene match: 7. The CDR3 sequence: CASSRDRVISPLHF. CDR3 nucleotide sequence: TGTGCCAGCAGCCGTGACAGGGTCATTTCACCCCTCCACTTT. The whole variable domain, filled in from reference TRBV5-6 and TRBJ1-6, reads DAGVTQSPTHLIKTRGQQVTLRCSPKSGHDTVSWYQQALGQGPQFIFQYYEEEERQRGNFPDRFSGHQFPNYSSELNVNALLLGDSALYLCASSRDRVISPLHFGNGTRLTVT.

Only one count was recorded for this clone. The chain uses TRBV6-1 and TRBJ1-3; TRBD1 matches at 7 bases. The CDR3 is 16 amino acids. The J segment lost 0 bases and the V segment lost 2 bases, leaving 4 bases of the junction unmatched. Germline V lookup: CDR1 MNHNS, CDR2 SASEGT. Here the CDR3 DNA reads TGTGCCAGCAGTGAACGGGACAGCTACTCTGGAAACACCATATATTTT. Amino acid sequence: CASSERDSYSGNTIYF.

The CDR3 sequence: CASSKEGQGAAEQFF. The CDR3 region has the DNA TGTGCCAGTAGTAAAGAAGGACAGGGGGCGGCTGAGCAGTTCTTC. The V and J genes are TRBV19 and TRBJ2-1, with 11 nucleotides matching TRBD1. The germline gives CDR1 LNHDA, CDR2 SQIVND (reference sequence). Trimming removed 4 bases from V and 9 bases from J; junction bases left unmatched: 8. CDR3 length: 15 residues.

The count of this clone is one. The rearrangement uses TRBV15 and TRBJ2-1, with 8 bases identical to TRBD2. The junction had 6 bases not matched to a gene; V was cut back by 5 bases and J by 6 bases. Germline CDR1 is LNHNV and CDR2 is YYDKDF (reference sequence). This CDR3 is 14 amino acids long. CDR3 DNA sequence: TGTGCCACCAGCCGCTTAGCGGGGCTCAATGAGCAGTTCTTC. Translating it yields CATSRLAGLNEQFF.

J is TRBJ2-2 and V is TRBV11-3; D ambiguous. Trimming left V 0 bases short and J 8 bases short, with 13 bases between. This CDR3 is built from 15 residues. Germline lookup yields CDR1 SGHNT and CDR2 YENEEA. The CDR3 sequence is CASSLELPPAGELFF. The CDR3 DNA reads as TGTGCCAGCAGCTTAGAACTACCTCCGGCGGGGGAGCTGTTTTTT.

The chain combines TRBV2 with TRBJ1-6, with D maybe TRBD1 (6 bases). The CDR3 loop spans 14 amino acids. Germline CDR1 and CDR2: SNHLY and FYNNEI. Trimming shortened V by 6 bases and J by 10 bases, and 16 bases separated the two germline ends. CDR3 region: CASRGGRGDSPLHF. Here the CDR3 DNA reads TGTGCCAGCAGGGGCGGCAGGGGAGACTCACCCCTCCACTTT.

J is TRBJ1-2 and V is TRBV2; TRBD1 agrees at 7 bases. The CDR3 runs to 13 residues. The V and J ends lost 7 bases and 6 bases, in that order; junction bases with no gene match: 8. Germline CDR1 SNHLY, CDR2 FYNNEI. The CDR3 DNA is TGTGCCAGCATCCAAGAACAGGGGAATGGCTACACCTTC. It specifies CASIQEQGNGYTF. Using reference TRBV2 and TRBJ1-2 for the parts outside the CDR3, the full variable domain is EPEVTQTPSHQVTQMGQEVILRCVPISNHLYFYWYRQILGQKVEFLVSFYNNEISEKSEIFDDQFSVERPDGSNFTLKIRSTKLEDSAMYFCASIQEQGNGYTFGSGTRLTVV.

This chain uses TRBV7-2 with TRBJ2-3, with TRBD2 matching 8 bases. The V gene's germline CDR1 is SGHTA and CDR2 FQGNSA. The length of the CDR3 is 16 residues. J gave up 3 bases and V 2 bases, and 7 bases lay outside the gene matches. CDR3 region: CASSLLSGSLTDTQYF. The CDR3 coding sequence is TGTGCCAGCAGCTTACTCAGCGGGAGTTTGACAGATACGCAGTATTTT.

The V call is TRBV15, the J call TRBJ2-4, with 10 bases that match TRBD1. The CDR3 spans 15 residues. Trimming took 5 bases from V and 6 from J; bases not matched to a gene: 7. Germline-derived CDR1 and CDR2 are LNHNV and YYDKDF (reference sequence). The CDR3: CATSARDRGINIQYF. CDR3 in DNA: TGTGCCACCAGCGCCCGGGACAGGGGAATAAACATTCAGTACTTC.